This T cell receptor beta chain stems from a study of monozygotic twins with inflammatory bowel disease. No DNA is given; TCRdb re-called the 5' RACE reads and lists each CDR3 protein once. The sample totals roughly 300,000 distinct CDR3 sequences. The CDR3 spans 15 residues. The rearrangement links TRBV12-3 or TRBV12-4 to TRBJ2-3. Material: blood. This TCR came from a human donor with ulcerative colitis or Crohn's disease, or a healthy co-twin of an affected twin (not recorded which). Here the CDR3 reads CASSLTASGTDTQYF.